This is a list of T cell receptor beta chains from one sample in a study of spatial heterogeneity in lung cancer. Via MiXCR, TCRdb re-called the 5' RACE reads, giving one row per CDR3 protein. The sample has over 10,000 distinct CDR3 sequences; over 4.5% are singletons. This specimen was lung tumor tissue, taken at surgery. The receptors were sampled from a male donor with early-stage non-small cell lung cancer. Each CDR3 is given with its conserved first and last residue. D genes are given only for firm matches. Clone size appears in some rows only: once, few, many, or a class for an expanded clone.

size	J	D	V	DNA	CDR3
medium-sized	TRBJ1-3	-	TRBV6-1	TGTGCCAGCAGTTCACGGGACTCTGGAAACACCATATATTTT	CASSSRDSGNTIYF
many	TRBJ2-3	TRBD2	TRBV2	TGTGCCAGCAGGTGGAGGGACTATGGGTCAGATACGCAGTATTTT	CASRWRDYGSDTQYF
-	TRBJ2-2	TRBD2	TRBV18	TGTGCCAGCTCACCCCAGCGGGGGAACACCGGGGAGCTGTTTTTT	CASSPQRGNTGELFF
many	TRBJ2-3	TRBD1	TRBV4-2	TGTGCCAGCAGCCAAGACTCCCAGGGGGTTAACACAGATACGCAGTATTTT	CASSQDSQGVNTDTQYF
many	TRBJ1-2	TRBD1	TRBV28	TGTGCCAGTTTTTTGACAGGGGGCCGTGGCTACACCTTC	CASFLTGGRGYTF
many	TRBJ2-7	TRBD1	TRBV7-9	TGTGCCAGCAGCCGCCGGACAGGTGAGCAGTACTTC	CASSRRTGEQYF
many	TRBJ2-1	-	TRBV5-1	TGCGCCAGCAGCACCGGGACGGCTAACCATTTGGGGCAGTTCTTC	CASSTGTANHLGQFF
many	TRBJ2-1	TRBD2	TRBV12-3/TRBV12-4	TGTGCCAGCAGGCAGGGTTCTAGCGGGAGACCCAATGAGCAGTTCTTC	CASRQGSSGRPNEQFF
many	TRBJ1-6	-	TRBV6-4	TGTGCCAGCAGTGACTCCAGCAGGGGTGGAGGTCAGCCCCTCCACTTT	CASSDSSRGGGQPLHF
many	TRBJ2-2	-	TRBV30	TGTGCCTGGAGTCTGGACGGGCGGACCGGGGAGCTGTTTTTT	CAWSLDGRTGELFF
many	TRBJ1-1	-	TRBV6-6	TGTGCCAGCAGCCAAGGCAGGGGAAGGTACACTGAAGCTTTCTTT	CASSQGRGRYTEAFF
many	TRBJ2-3	TRBD2	TRBV7-2	TGTGCCAGCAGCTTAATCGGGACTAGCGGGAGTTCAGATACGCAGTATTTT	CASSLIGTSGSSDTQYF
many	TRBJ2-1	TRBD1	TRBV29-1	TGCAGCGTTGCCCCGGACAGGGGTACTAAGCAGTTCTTC	CSVAPDRGTKQFF
medium-sized	TRBJ2-1	TRBD2	TRBV20-1	TGCAGTGCTAAGGGACTAGCGTACAATGAGCAGTTCTTC	CSAKGLAYNEQFF
large	TRBJ2-7	TRBD1	TRBV6-5	TGTGCCAGCAGTTATCAACAGGGGCAGAACGAGCAGTACTTC	CASSYQQGQNEQYF
many	TRBJ2-1	TRBD1	TRBV7-2	TGTGCCTCACAGGGGGCATTCTACAATGAGCAGTTCTTC	CASQGAFYNEQFF
many	TRBJ2-5	-	TRBV4-3	TGCGCCAGCAGCCAGAGGACAGCCCCAGGAGAGACCCAGTACTTC	CASSQRTAPGETQYF
many	TRBJ2-1	TRBD2	TRBV19	TGTGCCAGTAGTATAGATGGTAGCGGGAGGGCCAAGGACAATGAGCAGTTCTTC	CASSIDGSGRAKDNEQFF
-	TRBJ1-1	-	TRBV18	TGTGCCAGCTCACTCCAGGGGCCGGACACTGAAGCTTTCTTT	CASSLQGPDTEAFF
many	TRBJ2-1	-	TRBV5-1	TGCGCCAGCAGCTCCCAAGGCGGGGAGCAGTTCTTC	CASSSQGGEQFF
many	TRBJ1-1	-	TRBV4-3	TGCGCCAGCAGCCAAGATGAGGACACTGAAGCTTTCTTT	CASSQDEDTEAFF
many	TRBJ2-5	TRBD2	TRBV27	TGTGCCAGCAGGAGCGGGGGTTTCCAAGAGACCCAGTACTTC	CASRSGGFQETQYF
-	TRBJ2-6	-	TRBV19	TGTGCCAGTAGTACCAGGGGTTCTGGGGCCAACGTCCTGACTTTC	CASSTRGSGANVLTF
medium-sized	TRBJ1-5	-	TRBV7-2	TGTGCCAGCAGCCTACAGGGCCTGACAAGGGTAAATCAGCCCCAGCATTTT	CASSLQGLTRVNQPQHF
many	TRBJ1-6	-	TRBV30	TGTGCCTGGAGTGTGGGGACACTTAATTCACCCCTCCACTTT	CAWSVGTLNSPLHF
-	TRBJ2-7	-	TRBV20-1	TGCAGTGCTTCTACCCCCGGGACTTCAAGACCCAATTCCTACGAGCAGAACTTC	CSASTPGTSRPNSYEQNF
many	TRBJ2-2	-	TRBV20-1	TGCAGTGCTAGAGTTACGGGACAACCGAACACCGGGGAGCTGTTTTTT	CSARVTGQPNTGELFF
many	TRBJ2-2	-	TRBV29-1	TGCAGCGTTGCCCAAGTTAATTCCTGGACAAAAAACACCGGGGAGCTGTTTTTT	CSVAQVNSWTKNTGELFF
many	TRBJ1-6	-	TRBV21-1	TGTGCCAGCAGCAAAAGGGGATCACCCCTCCACTTT	CASSKRGSPLHF
-	TRBJ2-1	-	TRBV29-1	TGCAGCGTGGACAGCTACAATGAGCAGTTCTTC	CSVDSYNEQFF
few	TRBJ2-1	TRBD1	TRBV9	TGTGCCAGCAGCGTGACAGGGAACAATGAGCAGTTCTTC	CASSVTGNNEQFF
many	TRBJ1-6	-	TRBV30	TGTGCCTGGACCCCGGGCCGAAATTCACCCCTCCACTTT	CAWTPGRNSPLHF
-	TRBJ1-5	-	TRBV19	TGTGCCAGTAGCTATTTGGATGGCAATCAGCCCCAGCATTTT	CASSYLDGNQPQHF
-	TRBJ2-3	-	TRBV14	TGTGCCAGCAGCCAACGGTTCACAGATACGCAGTATTTT	CASSQRFTDTQYF
many	TRBJ2-2	TRBD2	TRBV11-2	TGTGCCAGCAGCCCCTGGACTAGCGGGGGGGCTGGCACCGGGGAGCTGTTTTTT	CASSPWTSGGAGTGELFF
medium-sized	TRBJ1-5	-	TRBV7-2	TGTGCCAGCAGCCCTCAGGGTCTCAGGGACAATCAGCCCCAGCATTTT	CASSPQGLRDNQPQHF
many	TRBJ2-1	-	TRBV30	TGTGCCTGGCTAGCCGTGAGCACTGAGCAGTTCTTC	CAWLAVSTEQFF
hyperexpanded	TRBJ1-5	-	TRBV6-2/TRBV6-3	TGTGCCAGCAGTTACCTTCGGTCGGAGGACTCAGCTTATAGCAATCAGCCCCAGCATTTT	CASSYLRSEDSAYSNQPQHF
-	TRBJ2-3	-	TRBV12-3/TRBV12-4	TGTGCCAGCAGTTTAGAGACGGGCGGTACAGATACGCGGTATTTT	CASSLETGGTDTRYF
many	TRBJ1-1	-	TRBV7-9	TGTGCCAGCAGCTTAAGGGACTACACTGAAGCTTTCTTT	CASSLRDYTEAFF
many	TRBJ1-5	-	TRBV6-5	TGTGCCAGCAGTTACCGAGTGGAGGGGCCCCAGCATTTT	CASSYRVEGPQHF
many	TRBJ2-2	TRBD2	TRBV29-1	TGCAGCACCTCCGGGACTAGCGACACCGGGGAGCTGTTTTTT	CSTSGTSDTGELFF
many	TRBJ1-1	TRBD1	TRBV2	TGTGCCAGCAGGGAGACAGGGGTCGGCACTGAAGCTTTCTTT	CASRETGVGTEAFF
few	TRBJ2-7	TRBD1	TRBV7-7	TGTGCTAGCAGCTTTAAATCAGGGGGAGAGCAGTACTTC	CASSFKSGGEQYF
many	TRBJ1-5	-	TRBV12-3/TRBV12-4	TGTGCCAGCAGTTTGGGACCGGAGGGGCAGCCCCAGCATTTT	CASSLGPEGQPQHF
many	TRBJ1-2	-	TRBV20-1	TGCAGTGCTAGGTCCCGAGGGGCTCATGGCTACACCTTC	CSARSRGAHGYTF
many	TRBJ2-3	-	TRBV4-2	TGTGCCAGCAGCCAACCACCGAATCGGGCAACAGATACGCAGTATTTT	CASSQPPNRATDTQYF
-	TRBJ2-2	-	TRBV20-1	TGCAGTGCCCCCCCGCTAGGGACGAACACCGGGGAGCTGTTTTTT	CSAPPLGTNTGELFF
many	TRBJ2-5	-	TRBV2	TGTGCCAGCAGGTACCGGGGACGTCTTCAAGAGACCCAGTACTTC	CASRYRGRLQETQYF
many	TRBJ1-1	TRBD1	TRBV11-3	TGTGCCAGCAGCCCCGGGACAGGGGGAATAATGAACACTGAAGCTTTCTTT	CASSPGTGGIMNTEAFF
many	TRBJ1-5	-	TRBV6-1	TGTGCCAGCAGGGTAACCGGGGGCAATCAGCCCCAGCATTTT	CASRVTGGNQPQHF
many	TRBJ1-2	-	TRBV9	TGTGCCAGCAGCGTAGTATCGGCAGGAAACTATGGCTACACCTTC	CASSVVSAGNYGYTF
many	TRBJ1-2	-	TRBV3-1	TGTGCCAGCAGCCAAGATGAACAGGGACGTGGCTACACCTTC	CASSQDEQGRGYTF
many	TRBJ1-1	-	TRBV12-3/TRBV12-4	TGTGCCAGCGCCGGGGGCCTGAACACTGAAGCTTTCTTT	CASAGGLNTEAFF
-	TRBJ2-7	TRBD1	TRBV6-2/TRBV6-3	TGTGCCAGTCGGACAGGGGGCTTTTACGAGCAGTACTTC	CASRTGGFYEQYF